The 26 T cell receptor beta chains in this list originate from one sample, sequenced in a study of T cell repertoires and HLA-DP antigens. Assay used: immunoSEQ multiplex PCR; TCRdb lists only in-frame clones, some missing. Of roughly 73,000 clones detected, roughly 78% appear once; the ten largest clones hold about 1.4%. Their antigens are not known. Source material: CD4+ T cells from PBMCs. These receptors were taken from a man in his 60s in good health and CMV-seronegative.

This clone was observed once. The gene calls are TRBV14 and TRBJ2-2; D uncertain. The CDR3 covers 18 residues. Germline V gene lookup returns CDR1 SGHDN and CDR2 FVKESK. The V end was cut by 1 base, the J end by 5 bases, with 20 bases between. The DNA of the CDR3 is TGTGCCAGCAGCCAAGGGATAGTCAGACGCGTTGGTACCGGGGAGCTGTTTTTT. The encoded protein is CASSQGIVRRVGTGELFF.

The chain couples TRBV28 to TRBJ1-1, with D tentatively TRBD1 (5 bases). This CDR3 comprises 14 residues. Germline-derived CDR1 and CDR2 are MDHEN and SYDVKM. The V gene lost 6 bases and the J gene lost 1 base, with 12 bases spanning the gap. The CDR3 nucleotides are TGTGCCAGCAGACCGGGACGGCCGAACACTGAAGCTTTCTTT. Its protein is CASRPGRPNTEAFF.

This clone was seen a single time. V and J are TRBV30 and TRBJ2-1; 13 bases are a match to TRBD2. This CDR3 region has 16 residues. V lost 4 bases and J lost 4; bases outside the gene matches: 7. Germline CDR1 reads GTSNPN; CDR2 reads SVGIG (reference sequence). CDR3 in amino acids: CAWIASTSGRYNEQFF. The CDR3 region has the DNA TGTGCCTGGATTGCTTCGACTAGCGGGAGGTACAATGAGCAGTTCTTC.

The chain carries TRBV7-2 and TRBJ2-7, with 11 bases matching TRBD2. V was clipped by 1 base and J by 5 bases; unmatched bases: 7. Germline values: CDR1 SGHTA, CDR2 FQGNSA. The CDR3 loop spans 16 amino acids. The CDR3 region has the DNA TGTGCCAGCAGCTTAGGCCTAGCGGGAGGAACCCACGAGCAGTACGTC. Its translation is CASSLGLAGGTHEQYV.

The chain recombines TRBV7-9 with TRBJ1-2, with 10 nucleotides matching TRBD1. The CDR3 spans 19 residues. Germline V gene lookup returns CDR1 SEHNR and CDR2 FQNEAQ (reference sequence). Losses at the gene ends were 1 base for V and 3 bases for J; bases not matched to a gene: 14. The CDR3, as DNA: TGTGCCAGCAGCTTAGAGCCCCAACTGGGACAGGGGACTTACTATGGCTACACCTTC. Protein product: CASSLEPQLGQGTYYGYTF. The whole variable domain, filled in from reference TRBV7-9 and TRBJ1-2, reads DTGVSQNPRHKITKRGQNVTFRCDPISEHNRLYWYRQTLGQGPEFLTYFQNEAQLEKSRLLSDRFSAERPKGSFSTLEIQRTEQGDSAMYLCASSLEPQLGQGTYYGYTFGSGTRLTVV.

V usage is TRBV6-6 and J usage is TRBJ1-6; a weak D match, TRBD1 (6 bases). Germline values: CDR1 MNHNY, CDR2 SVGAGI (reference sequence). The CDR3 has 15 residues. V was pared by 7 bases and J by 7 bases, with 17 bases between. CDR3 in DNA: TGTGCCAGCACCAAAGGACAGACTTTCAATTCACCCCTCCACTTT. Translated, it gives CASTKGQTFNSPLHF.

This clone was counted between two and nine times. The chain couples TRBV9 to TRBJ1-1; D is unclear. CDR3 length: 13 residues. Germline CDR1 reads SGDLS; CDR2 reads YYNGEE. Trimming took off 0 bases at V and 6 bases at J, with 9 bases between the two ends. In DNA, the CDR3 is TGTGCCAGCAGCGTAGTGGATAGGTCTGAAGCTTTCTTT. This translates into CASSVVDRSEAFF.

The rearrangement links TRBV19 to TRBJ1-1; D gene ambiguous. Germline loops: CDR1 LNHDA, CDR2 SQIVND (reference sequence). This CDR3 has 14 amino acids. With 1 base removed from V and 2 bases from J, the gap between germline ends came to 8 bases. The CDR3 here is CASSIGQFNTEAFF. The CDR3 DNA is TGTGCCAGTAGTATAGGGCAGTTTAACACTGAAGCTTTCTTT.

This clone is a singleton in its sample. The chain combines TRBV7-2 with TRBJ2-2, with 9 bases identical to TRBD1. This CDR3 is built from 18 residues. V lost 3 bases and J lost 6; bases outside the gene matches: 14. Germline V CDR1 and CDR2: SGHTA, FQGNSA. CDR3 coding DNA: TGTGCCAGCAGCTTCAGGGACAGGGCCTCTACGAATCCCGGGGAGCTGTTTTTT. It is translated as CASSFRDRASTNPGELFF. Looking up the rest from reference TRBV7-2 and TRBJ2-2 gives the full variable domain: GAGVSQSPSNKVTEKGKDVELRCDPISGHTALYWYRQSLGQGLEFLIYFQGNSAPDKSGLPSDRFSAERTGGSVSTLTIQRTQQEDSAVYLCASSFRDRASTNPGELFFGEGSRLTVL.

This clone came up many times. The chain links TRBV19 to TRBJ1-3; no reliable D call. Looked up from germline, CDR1 is LNHDA and CDR2 is SQIVND (reference sequence). This CDR3 has 13 amino acids. V lost 3 bases and J lost 8, with 11 bases in between. CDR3: CASSIGQEDTIYF. CDR3 nucleotides: TGTGCCAGTAGTATCGGTCAGGAGGACACCATATATTTT.

This clone was seen a handful of times. This rearrangement joins TRBV15 to TRBJ1-2, with D tentatively TRBD1 (6 bases). V was clipped by 4 bases and J by 2 bases, with 17 bases between them. The CDR3 has 16 residues. Germline loops: CDR1 LNHNV, CDR2 YYDKDF (reference sequence). The CDR3 protein is CATSTPPGRGNYGYTF. CDR3 DNA sequence: TGTGCCACCAGCACCCCCCCGGGCAGGGGCAACTATGGCTACACCTTC.

The chain carries TRBV6-6 and TRBJ2-2; D unclear. The CDR3 is made up of 12 amino acids. Germline V gives CDR1 MNHNY, CDR2 SVGAGI (reference sequence). V was pared by 6 bases and J by 3 bases, with 5 bases between. CDR3 sequence (DNA): TGTGCCAGCAGCCCCTACACCGGGGAGCTGTTTTTT. This codes for CASSPYTGELFF.

The chain has TRBV6-5 and TRBJ2-3, with 10 nucleotides matching TRBD1. Germline trimming cut 6 bases from V and 4 bases from J; bases unmatched to any gene: 7. Germline CDR1 MNHEY, CDR2 SVGAGI. The CDR3 loop spans 15 amino acids. CDR3 sequence: CASSPGQGSADTQYF. CDR3 bases: TGTGCCAGCAGCCCGGGACAGGGGAGCGCAGATACGCAGTATTTT.

V is TRBV7-2 and J is TRBJ2-7; weak D call: TRBD2 (6 bases). V lost 2 bases, J lost 2 bases, and 16 bases lay in between. The germline CDR1 and CDR2 sequences are SGHTA and FQGNSA. The length of the CDR3 is 16 residues. Here the CDR3 reads CASSLSFSGGTYEQYV. CDR3 bases: TGTGCCAGCAGCTTATCTTTTAGCGGAGGGACCTACGAGCAGTACGTC.

The chain couples TRBV7-9 to TRBJ2-1; 10 bases agree with TRBD2. The V and J ends lost 4 bases and 2 bases, in that order; junction bases with no gene match: 5. Germline values: CDR1 SEHNR, CDR2 FQNEAQ (reference sequence). The CDR3 length is 16 residues. CDR3 nucleotide sequence: TGTGCCAGCAGCTCGTGGACTAGCGGAACCTACAATGAGCAGTTCTTC. Translation: CASSSWTSGTYNEQFF.

The rearrangement uses TRBV4-3 and TRBJ1-2, with a possible D match to TRBD1 (5 bases). Trimming stripped 0 bases from V and 8 bases from J, with 16 bases between. Germline CDR1 LGHNA, CDR2 YSLEER. The CDR3 is 15 amino acids. CDR3 in DNA: TGCGCCAGCAGCCAAGATAGGGTAGGATGGGGCGGCTACACCTTC. It specifies CASSQDRVGWGGYTF.

This sequence joins TRBV5-5 and TRBJ1-1; 9 bases match TRBD1. There are 13 residues in the CDR3. Germline V gene data show CDR1 as SGHKS and CDR2 as YYEKEE (reference sequence). Trimming at V came to 4 bases and at J to 4 bases, leaving 2 bases not matched to a gene. CDR3 residues: CASSVQGATEAFF. DNA for the CDR3: TGTGCCAGCAGCGTACAGGGGGCCACTGAAGCTTTCTTT.

V is TRBV6-1 and J is TRBJ2-3, with 9 bases identical to TRBD1. The germline gives CDR1 MNHNS, CDR2 SASEGT. Trimming at V came to 7 bases and at J to 4 bases, leaving 6 bases not matched to a gene. The CDR3 length is 14 residues. Here the CDR3 DNA reads TGTGCCAGCACTTCCGGGACAGGGTCAGATACGCAGTATTTT. Its translation is CASTSGTGSDTQYF.

The V and J genes are TRBV29-1 and TRBJ2-3; tentatively, D is TRBD1 (5 bases). V dropped 4 bases and J dropped 5 bases, with 13 bases sitting between them. The CDR3 consists of 13 residues. Germline V gives CDR1 SQVTM, CDR2 ANQGSEA. CDR3 coding DNA: TGCAGCGTTGTGGGGCTGGTACTAGATACGCAGTATTTT. Protein sequence: CSVVGLVLDTQYF.

This chain uses TRBV5-1 with TRBJ2-2, with TRBD1 matching over 11 bases. After removal of 5 bases from V and 6 bases from J, the junction contained 6 bases not matched to a gene. The CDR3 runs 15 residues. Germline-derived CDR1 and CDR2 are SGHRS and YFSETQ. The CDR3: CASRWTGGAAGELFF. The CDR3 bases are TGCGCCAGCAGGTGGACAGGGGGCGCGGCCGGGGAGCTGTTTTTT. Filled out from reference TRBV5-1 and TRBJ2-2, the complete variable domain reads KAGVTQTPRYLIKTRGQQVTLSCSPISGHRSVSWYQQTPGQGLQFLFEYFSETQRNKGNFPGRFSGRQFSNSRSEMNVSTLELGDSALYLCASRWTGGAAGELFFGEGSRLTVL.

The J gene is TRBJ2-4, the V gene TRBV9; TRBD2 is a possible D gene (5 bases). CDR1 is SGDLS, CDR2 YYNGEE, per germline. Trimming cost V 0 bases and J 3 bases, with 13 bases left between them. The CDR3 sequence is 16 residues long. The CDR3 DNA sequence: TGTGCCAGCAGCGTAGGAGAGGGCCCAGGCAAAAACATTCAGTACTTC. Its translation is CASSVGEGPGKNIQYF.

The chain links TRBV29-1 to TRBJ1-1; D is unclear. The CDR3 has 12 residues. V shed 7 bases and J shed 1 base, with 10 bases lying between them. Germline V gives CDR1 SQVTM, CDR2 ANQGSEA. CDR3 protein: CSGHNPNTEAFF. The CDR3 region has the DNA TGCAGCGGCCACAACCCGAACACTGAAGCTTTCTTT.

The chain recombines TRBV10-1 with TRBJ2-2; TRBD2 is a possible D gene (5 bases). Germline V gene sequence: CDR1 WNHNN, CDR2 SYGVQD (reference sequence). This CDR3 spans 14 amino acids. Deletions cut 4 bases from V and 5 bases from J, with 11 bases between. CDR3 residues: CASSVGSGTGELFF. The CDR3 bases are TGCGCCAGCAGTGTGGGATCGGGGACCGGGGAGCTGTTTTTT.

J is TRBJ2-5 and V is TRBV28; TRBD1 agrees at 9 bases. The germline V gene encodes CDR1 MDHEN and CDR2 SYDVKM. V lost 2 bases, J lost 9 bases, and 7 bases stayed unmatched. The CDR3 contains 14 residues. The DNA for the CDR3 is TGTGCCAGCAGTTTAATTGACAGGGGGTACTCCCAGTACTTC. Translation gives CASSLIDRGYSQYF.

V and J are TRBV18 and TRBJ1-5; 10 bases agree with TRBD1. The CDR3 covers 15 residues. Germline V gene data show CDR1 as KGHSH and CDR2 as LQKENI. J lost 3 bases, V lost 2 bases, and 1 base had no gene match. DNA of the CDR3: TGTGCCAGCTCACCAGGGACAGGGGTCAATCAGCCCCAGCATTTT. Amino acid sequence: CASSPGTGVNQPQHF. Based on the CDR3 plus reference TRBV18 and TRBJ1-5, the full variable domain is NAGVMQNPRHLVRRRGQEARLRCSPMKGHSHVYWYRQLPEEGLKFMVYLQKENIIDESGMPKERFSAEFPKEGPSILRIQQVVRGDSAAYFCASSPGTGVNQPQHFGDGTRLSIL.

This rearrangement joins TRBV15 to TRBJ2-1, with D uncertain. Trimming stripped 0 bases from V and 10 bases from J, with 16 bases between. The CDR3 is 15 amino acids. Per the germline V gene, CDR1 is LNHNV and CDR2 is YYDKDF (reference sequence). The CDR3 region has the DNA TGTGCCACCAGCAGAGATTCCCCCGGAAAACGCGAGCAGTTCTTC. Translated: CATSRDSPGKREQFF.